The 3 T cell receptor beta chains below all came from one sample that was sequenced in a study of blood T cells in healthy people across ages. Through a sample-barcoded 5' primer and a J-beta primer mix, a second PCR was run for roughly 6 to 11 cycles. TCRdb redid the calling of the 5' RACE reads with MiXCR, one entry per CDR3 protein. This sample has around 870,000 distinct CDR3 sequences, with around 30% found just once. The sample comprised blood. Receptor source: an elderly woman in good health.

Comment on this clonotype: A read error may be the cause here, since a much bigger clone is one base away. The chain joins TRBV7-9 to TRBJ2-5; 9 nucleotides agree with TRBD2. The V segment lost 8 bases and the J segment 7 bases; nucleotides outside the gene matches: 11. The CDR3 loop spans 14 amino acids. In germline, CDR1 is SEHNR, CDR2 FQNEAQ (reference sequence). The CDR3 reads CASGLAGSVGTQYF. The CDR3, as DNA: TGTGCCAGCGGGCTAGCGGGGTCAGTCGGGACCCAGTACTTC.

A remark on this clonotype: A much larger clone sits a single nucleotide away, making a read error possible. This rearrangement joins TRBV9 to TRBJ2-3, with D possibly called TRBD1 or TRBD2 (5 bases each). Trimming removed 3 bases at V and 6 bases at J, with 14 bases between. Germline-derived CDR1 and CDR2 are SGDLS and YYNGEE. The CDR3 length is 14 residues. The CDR3 sequence: CASSAGPTGDTQYF. The CDR3 region has the DNA TGTGCCAGCAGCGCGGGACCGACGGGGGATACGCAGTATTTT.

This clonotype was detected only a few times. This sequence joins TRBV5-1 and TRBJ2-7; 10 positions match TRBD2. Germline V gene sequence: CDR1 SGHRS, CDR2 YFSETQ. The V segment lost 5 bases and the J segment 2 bases; nucleotides outside the gene matches: 7. The CDR3 has 15 amino acids. The CDR3 reads CASSSSSGRAYEQYF. DNA of the CDR3: TGCGCCAGCAGTTCCTCCAGCGGGAGGGCCTACGAGCAGTACTTC.